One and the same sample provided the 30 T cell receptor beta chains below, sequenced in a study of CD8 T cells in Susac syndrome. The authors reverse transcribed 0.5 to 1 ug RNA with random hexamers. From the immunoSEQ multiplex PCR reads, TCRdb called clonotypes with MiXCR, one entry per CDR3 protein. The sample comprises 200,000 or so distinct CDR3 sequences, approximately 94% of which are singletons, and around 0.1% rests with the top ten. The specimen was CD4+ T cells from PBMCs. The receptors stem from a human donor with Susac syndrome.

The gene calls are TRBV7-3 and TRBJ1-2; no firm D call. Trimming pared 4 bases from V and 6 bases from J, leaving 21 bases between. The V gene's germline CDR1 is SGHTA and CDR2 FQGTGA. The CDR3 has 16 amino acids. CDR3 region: CASSYVPGRHLDGYTF. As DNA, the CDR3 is TGTGCCAGCAGCTATGTTCCGGGCAGACACCTCGATGGCTACACCTTC.

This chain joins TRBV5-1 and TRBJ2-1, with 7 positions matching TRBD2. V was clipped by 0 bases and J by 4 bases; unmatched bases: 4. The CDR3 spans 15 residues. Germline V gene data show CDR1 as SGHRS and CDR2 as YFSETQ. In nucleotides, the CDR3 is TGCGCCAGCAGCTTGGGGCGGGGGAGATACAATGAGCAGTTCTTC. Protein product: CASSLGRGRYNEQFF.

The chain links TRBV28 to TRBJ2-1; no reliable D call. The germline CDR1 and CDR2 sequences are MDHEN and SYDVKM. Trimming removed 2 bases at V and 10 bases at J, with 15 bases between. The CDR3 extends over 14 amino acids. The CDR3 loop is CASSLASLQLEQFF. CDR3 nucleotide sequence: TGTGCCAGCAGTTTAGCCTCACTCCAACTCGAGCAGTTCTTC.

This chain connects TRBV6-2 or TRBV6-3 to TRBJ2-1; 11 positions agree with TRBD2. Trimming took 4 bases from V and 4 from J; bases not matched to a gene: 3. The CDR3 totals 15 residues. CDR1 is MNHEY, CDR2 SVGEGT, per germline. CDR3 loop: CASSSTSGVYNEQFF. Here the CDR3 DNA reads TGTGCCAGCAGTTCGACTAGCGGGGTATACAATGAGCAGTTCTTC.

The CDR3 region is CSARSGGRAGEQFF. CDR3 nucleotide sequence: TGCAGTGCTAGGAGCGGCGGGCGTGCTGGTGAGCAGTTCTTC. The chain is built from TRBV20-1 and TRBJ2-1, with D possibly being TRBD2 (5 bases). Deletions cut 3 bases from V and 9 bases from J, with 18 bases between. CDR1 is DFQATT and CDR2 is SNEGSKA in the germline V gene (reference sequence). This CDR3 has 14 residues.

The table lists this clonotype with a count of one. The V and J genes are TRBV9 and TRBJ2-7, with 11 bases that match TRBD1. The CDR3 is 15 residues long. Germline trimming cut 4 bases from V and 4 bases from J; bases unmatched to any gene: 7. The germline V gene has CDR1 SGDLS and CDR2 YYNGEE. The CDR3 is CASSPRTGGEYEQYF. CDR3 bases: TGTGCCAGCAGCCCACGGACAGGGGGCGAGTACGAGCAGTACTTC.

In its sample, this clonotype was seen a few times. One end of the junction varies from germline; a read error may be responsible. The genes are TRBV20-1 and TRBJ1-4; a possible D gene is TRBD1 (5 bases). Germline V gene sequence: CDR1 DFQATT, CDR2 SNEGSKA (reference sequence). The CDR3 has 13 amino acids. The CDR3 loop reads CSASEGFSEKLFF. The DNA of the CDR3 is TGCAGTGCTAGCGAGGGGTTTAGTGAAAAACTCTTTTTT.

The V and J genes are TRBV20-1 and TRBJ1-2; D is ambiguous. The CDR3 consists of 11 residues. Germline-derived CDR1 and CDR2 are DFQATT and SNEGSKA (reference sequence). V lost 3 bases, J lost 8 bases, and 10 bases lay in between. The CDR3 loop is CSASVDEGYTF. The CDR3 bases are TGCAGTGCTAGTGTAGATGAGGGCTACACCTTC.

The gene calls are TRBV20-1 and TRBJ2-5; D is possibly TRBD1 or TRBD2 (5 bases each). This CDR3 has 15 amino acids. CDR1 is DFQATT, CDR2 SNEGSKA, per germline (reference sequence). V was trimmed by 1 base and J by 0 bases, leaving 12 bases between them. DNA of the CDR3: TGCAGTGCTAGAGGGGGCCGGGGAAACCAAGAGACCCAGTACTTC. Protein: CSARGGRGNQETQYF.

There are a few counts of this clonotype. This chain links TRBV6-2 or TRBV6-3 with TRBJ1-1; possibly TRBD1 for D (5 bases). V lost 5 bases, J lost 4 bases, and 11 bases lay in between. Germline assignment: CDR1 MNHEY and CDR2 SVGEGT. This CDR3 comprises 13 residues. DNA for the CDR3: TGTGCCAGCAGTCCCCGGGACCGCACTGAAGCTTTCTTT. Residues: CASSPRDRTEAFF.

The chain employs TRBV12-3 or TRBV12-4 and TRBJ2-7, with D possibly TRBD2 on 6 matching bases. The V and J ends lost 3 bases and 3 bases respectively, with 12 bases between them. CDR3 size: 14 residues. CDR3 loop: CASSFNGGGYEQYF. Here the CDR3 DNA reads TGTGCCAGCAGTTTTAACGGGGGTGGCTACGAGCAGTACTTC.

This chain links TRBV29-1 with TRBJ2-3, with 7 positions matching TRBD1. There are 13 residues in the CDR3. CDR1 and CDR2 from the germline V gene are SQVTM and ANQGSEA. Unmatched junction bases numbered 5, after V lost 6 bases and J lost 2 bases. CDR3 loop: CSVTGQTTDTQYF. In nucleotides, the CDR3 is TGCAGCGTCACGGGACAGACCACAGATACGCAGTATTTT.

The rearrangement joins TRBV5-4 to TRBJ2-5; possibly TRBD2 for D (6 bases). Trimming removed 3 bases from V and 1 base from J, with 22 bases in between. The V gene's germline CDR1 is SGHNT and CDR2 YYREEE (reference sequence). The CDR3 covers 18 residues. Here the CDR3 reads CASSSGGLMRVAQETQYF. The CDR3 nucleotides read TGTGCCAGCAGCTCCGGAGGGTTGATGCGGGTTGCCCAAGAGACCCAGTACTTC.

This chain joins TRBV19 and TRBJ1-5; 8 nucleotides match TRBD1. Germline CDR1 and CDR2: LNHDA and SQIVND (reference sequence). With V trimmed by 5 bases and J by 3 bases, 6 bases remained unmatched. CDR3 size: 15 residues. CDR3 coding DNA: TGTGCCAGTAGTCCGAGGGGACAGGACAATCAGCCCCAGCATTTT. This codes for CASSPRGQDNQPQHF.

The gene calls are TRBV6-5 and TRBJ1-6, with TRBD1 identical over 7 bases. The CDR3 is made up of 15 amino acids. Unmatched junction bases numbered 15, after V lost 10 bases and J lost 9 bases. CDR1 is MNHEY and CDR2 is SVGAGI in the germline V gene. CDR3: CATSYDRVDFSPLHF. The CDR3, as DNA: TGTGCCACTTCTTACGACAGGGTAGACTTTTCACCCCTCCACTTT.

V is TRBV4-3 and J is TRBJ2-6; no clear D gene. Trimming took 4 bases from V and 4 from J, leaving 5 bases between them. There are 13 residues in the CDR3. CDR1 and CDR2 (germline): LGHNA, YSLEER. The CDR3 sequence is CASSPQGANVLTF. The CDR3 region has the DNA TGCGCCAGCAGCCCCCAGGGGGCCAACGTCCTGACTTTC.

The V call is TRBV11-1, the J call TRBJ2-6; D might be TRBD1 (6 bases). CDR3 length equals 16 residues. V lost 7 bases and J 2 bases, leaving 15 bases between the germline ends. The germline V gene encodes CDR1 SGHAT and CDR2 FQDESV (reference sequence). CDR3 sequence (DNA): TGTGCCAGCACCAATGGAGCAGGGGCTGGGGCCAACGTCCTGACTTTC. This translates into CASTNGAGAGANVLTF.

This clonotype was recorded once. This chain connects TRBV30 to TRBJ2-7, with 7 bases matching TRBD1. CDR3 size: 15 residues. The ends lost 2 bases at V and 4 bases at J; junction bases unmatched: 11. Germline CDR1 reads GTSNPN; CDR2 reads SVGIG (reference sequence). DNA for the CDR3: TGTGCCTGGAGTTTTCGCGGACAGGCGTTTTACGAGCAGTACTTC. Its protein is CAWSFRGQAFYEQYF. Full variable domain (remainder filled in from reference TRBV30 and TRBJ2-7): SQTIHQWPATLVQPVGSPLSLECTVEGTSNPNLYWYRQAAGRGLQLLFYSVGIGQISSEVPQNLSASRPQDRQFILSSKKLLLSDSGFYLCAWSFRGQAFYEQYFGPGTRLTVT.

CDR3 sequence reads: CARSLAGGLNEQFF. The CDR3 coding sequence is TGTGCCAGATCCTTAGCGGGGGGCCTGAATGAGCAGTTCTTC. This chain uses TRBV7-9 with TRBJ2-1, with 10 bases fitting TRBD2. With 9 bases clipped from V and 7 bases from J, the junction kept 9 bases outside the gene matches. The length of the CDR3 is 14 residues. CDR1 and CDR2 from the germline V gene are SEHNR and FQNEAQ (reference sequence).

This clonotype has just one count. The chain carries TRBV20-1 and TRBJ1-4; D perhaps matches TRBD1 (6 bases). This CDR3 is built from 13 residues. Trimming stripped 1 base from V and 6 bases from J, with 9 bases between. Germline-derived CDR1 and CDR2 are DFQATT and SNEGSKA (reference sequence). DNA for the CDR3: TGCAGTGCTAGAGTAGGGGGATATGAAAAACTGTTTTTT. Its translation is CSARVGGYEKLFF.

CDR3 nucleotide sequence: TGTGCCAGTAGTATAGGGGGTAGCCGTTCCTACAATGAGCAGTTCTTC. Protein: CASSIGGSRSYNEQFF. The genes are TRBV19 and TRBJ2-1; D is ambiguous. The CDR3 covers 16 residues. V was shortened by 1 base and J by 1 base, with 11 bases between the two germline ends. Germline CDR1 LNHDA, CDR2 SQIVND (reference sequence).

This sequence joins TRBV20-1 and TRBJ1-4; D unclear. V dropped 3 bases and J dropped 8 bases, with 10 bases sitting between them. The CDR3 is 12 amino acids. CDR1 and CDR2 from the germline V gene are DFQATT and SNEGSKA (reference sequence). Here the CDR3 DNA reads TGCAGTGCTAGTGCTAGGCTGGAAAAACTGTTTTTT. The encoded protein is CSASARLEKLFF.

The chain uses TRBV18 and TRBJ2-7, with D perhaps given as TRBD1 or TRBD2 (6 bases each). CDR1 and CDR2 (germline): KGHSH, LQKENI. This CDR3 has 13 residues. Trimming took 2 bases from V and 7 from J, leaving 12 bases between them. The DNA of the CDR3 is TGTGCCAGCTCACCATTAGGGGGACTGGAGCAGTACTTC. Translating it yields CASSPLGGLEQYF.

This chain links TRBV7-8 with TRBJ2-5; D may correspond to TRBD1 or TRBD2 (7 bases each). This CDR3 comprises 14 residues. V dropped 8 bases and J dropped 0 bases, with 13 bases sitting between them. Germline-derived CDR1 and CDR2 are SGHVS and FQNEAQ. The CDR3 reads CASVQGGYQETQYF. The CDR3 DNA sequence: TGTGCCAGCGTCCAGGGGGGGTACCAAGAGACCCAGTACTTC.

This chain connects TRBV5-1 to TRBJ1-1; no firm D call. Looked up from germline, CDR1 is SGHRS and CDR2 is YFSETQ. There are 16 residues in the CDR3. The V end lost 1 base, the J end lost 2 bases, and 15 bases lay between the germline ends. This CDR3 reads CASSLLIGGANTEAFF. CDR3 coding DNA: TGCGCCAGCAGCTTGCTTATAGGCGGAGCTAACACTGAAGCTTTCTTT. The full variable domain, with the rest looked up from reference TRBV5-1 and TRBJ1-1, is KAGVTQTPRYLIKTRGQQVTLSCSPISGHRSVSWYQQTPGQGLQFLFEYFSETQRNKGNFPGRFSGRQFSNSRSEMNVSTLELGDSALYLCASSLLIGGANTEAFFGQGTRLTVV.

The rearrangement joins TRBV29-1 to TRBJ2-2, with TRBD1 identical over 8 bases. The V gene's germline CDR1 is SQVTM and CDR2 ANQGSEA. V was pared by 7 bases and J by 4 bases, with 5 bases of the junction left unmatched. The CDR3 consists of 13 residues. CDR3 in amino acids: CSGQGLTTGELFF. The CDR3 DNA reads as TGCAGCGGACAGGGGCTTACCACCGGGGAGCTGTTTTTT.

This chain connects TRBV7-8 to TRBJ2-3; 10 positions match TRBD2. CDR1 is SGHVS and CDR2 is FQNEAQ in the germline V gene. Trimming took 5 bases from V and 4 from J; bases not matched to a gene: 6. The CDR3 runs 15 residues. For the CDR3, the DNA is TGTGCCAGCAGCATTAGCGGGGGGCCAGCAGATACGCAGTATTTT. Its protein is CASSISGGPADTQYF. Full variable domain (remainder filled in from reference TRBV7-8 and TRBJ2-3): GAGVSQSPRYKVAKRGQDVALRCDPISGHVSLFWYQQALGQGPEFLTYFQNEAQLDKSGLPSDRFFAERPEGSVSTLKIQRTQQEDSAVYLCASSISGGPADTQYFGPGTRLTVL.

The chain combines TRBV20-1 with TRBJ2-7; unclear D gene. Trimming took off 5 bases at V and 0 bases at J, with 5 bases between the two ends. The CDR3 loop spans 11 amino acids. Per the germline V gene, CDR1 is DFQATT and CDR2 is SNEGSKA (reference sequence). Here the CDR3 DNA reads TGCAGTGCTGACTTCTCCTACGAGCAGTACTTC. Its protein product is CSADFSYEQYF.

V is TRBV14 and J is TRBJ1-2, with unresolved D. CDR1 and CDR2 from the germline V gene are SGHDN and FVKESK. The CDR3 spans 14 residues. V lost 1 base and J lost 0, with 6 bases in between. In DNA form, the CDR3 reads TGTGCCAGCAGCCAAGTTATAGCTAACTATGGCTACACCTTC. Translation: CASSQVIANYGYTF.

CDR3 DNA sequence: TGTGCCTCCCACAGGGGATTCTCCTACGAGCAGTACTTC. Translation: CASHRGFSYEQYF. This chain joins TRBV30 and TRBJ2-7, with 7 bases aligning to TRBD1. The ends lost 7 bases at V and 0 bases at J; junction bases unmatched: 6. The CDR3 is 13 amino acids. Germline lookup yields CDR1 GTSNPN and CDR2 SVGIG (reference sequence).